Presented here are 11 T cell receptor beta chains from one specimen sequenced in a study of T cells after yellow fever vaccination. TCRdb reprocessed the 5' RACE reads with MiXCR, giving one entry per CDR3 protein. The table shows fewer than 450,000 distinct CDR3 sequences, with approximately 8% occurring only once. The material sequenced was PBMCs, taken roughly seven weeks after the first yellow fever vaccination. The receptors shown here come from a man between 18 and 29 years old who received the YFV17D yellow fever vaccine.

Here the CDR3 DNA reads TGTGCCAGCAGTTACTACCAACAGGCTCAAGCTTTCTTT. It specifies CASSYYQQAQAFF. The V call is TRBV6-5, the J call TRBJ1-1, with D possibly being TRBD1 (5 bases). The length of the CDR3 is 13 residues. V lost 1 base to trimming and J lost 9 bases, with 12 bases between them. Looked up from germline, CDR1 is MNHEY and CDR2 is SVGAGI.

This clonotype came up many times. The CDR3 nucleotides read TGTGCCAGCAGCCCCCTGGGAGAGACCCAGTACTTC. Its translation is CASSPLGETQYF. V gene TRBV3-1 combines with J gene TRBJ2-5; D unresolved. CDR1 LGHDT and CDR2 YNNKEL come from the germline V gene (reference sequence). Trimming cost V 4 bases and J 4 bases, with 7 bases left between them. The CDR3 has 12 amino acids.

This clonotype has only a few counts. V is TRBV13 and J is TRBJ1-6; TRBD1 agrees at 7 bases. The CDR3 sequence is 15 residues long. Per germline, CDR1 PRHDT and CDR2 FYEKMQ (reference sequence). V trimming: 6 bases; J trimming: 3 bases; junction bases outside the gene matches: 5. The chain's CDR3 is CASRDGTVYNSPLHF. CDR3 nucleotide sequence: TGTGCCAGCAGAGACGGGACAGTCTATAATTCACCCCTCCACTTT.

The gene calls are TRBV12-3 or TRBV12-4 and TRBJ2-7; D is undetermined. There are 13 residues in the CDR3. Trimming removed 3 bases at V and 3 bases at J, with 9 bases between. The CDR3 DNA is TGTGCCAGCAGTTTTGTAGCCGGCTACGAGCAGTACGTC. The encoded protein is CASSFVAGYEQYV.

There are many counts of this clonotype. This CDR3 is CATSDLRRGVTDTQYF. In nucleotides, the CDR3 is TGTGCCACCAGTGATTTGCGGCGGGGGGTTACAGATACGCAGTATTTT. V usage is TRBV24-1 and J usage is TRBJ2-3; TRBD2 aligns across 8 bases. Germline values: CDR1 KGHDR, CDR2 SFDVKD. J lost 3 bases, V lost 0 bases, and 4 bases had no gene match. CDR3 length: 16 amino acids.

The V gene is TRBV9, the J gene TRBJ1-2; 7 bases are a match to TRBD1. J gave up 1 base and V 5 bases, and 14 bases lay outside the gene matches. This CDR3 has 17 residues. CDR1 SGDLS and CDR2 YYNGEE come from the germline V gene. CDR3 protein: CASRYRDSRTNNYGYTF. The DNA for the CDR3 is TGTGCCAGCAGATACCGGGACAGCCGTACCAATAACTATGGCTACACCTTC.

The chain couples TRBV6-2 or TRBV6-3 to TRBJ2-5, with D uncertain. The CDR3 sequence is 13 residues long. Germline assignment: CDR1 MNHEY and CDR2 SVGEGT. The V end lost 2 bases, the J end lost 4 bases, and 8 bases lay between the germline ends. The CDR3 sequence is CASSYQELETQYF. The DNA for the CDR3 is TGTGCCAGCAGTTACCAGGAGCTAGAGACCCAGTACTTC.

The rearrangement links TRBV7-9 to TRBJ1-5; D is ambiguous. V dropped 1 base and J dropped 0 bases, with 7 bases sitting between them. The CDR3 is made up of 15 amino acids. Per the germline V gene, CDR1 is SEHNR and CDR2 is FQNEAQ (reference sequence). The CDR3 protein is CASSLDGSSNQPQHF. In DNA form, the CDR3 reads TGTGCCAGCAGCTTAGACGGTTCTAGCAATCAGCCCCAGCATTTT.

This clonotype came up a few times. CDR3 protein: CAISESVQGGTQYF. CDR3 bases: TGTGCCATCAGTGAGTCGGTCCAGGGAGGGACCCAGTACTTC. J is TRBJ2-5 and V is TRBV10-3, with D tentatively TRBD2 (6 bases). This CDR3 comprises 14 residues. V lost 0 bases and J lost 7, with 12 bases in between. Germline CDR1 is ENHRY and CDR2 is SYGVKD.

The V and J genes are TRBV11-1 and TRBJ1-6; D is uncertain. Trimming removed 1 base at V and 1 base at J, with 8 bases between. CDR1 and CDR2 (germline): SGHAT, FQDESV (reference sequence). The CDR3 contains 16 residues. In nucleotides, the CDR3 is TGTGCCAGCAGCTTAGACCGCGGATCCTATAATTCACCCCTCCACTTT. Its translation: CASSLDRGSYNSPLHF.

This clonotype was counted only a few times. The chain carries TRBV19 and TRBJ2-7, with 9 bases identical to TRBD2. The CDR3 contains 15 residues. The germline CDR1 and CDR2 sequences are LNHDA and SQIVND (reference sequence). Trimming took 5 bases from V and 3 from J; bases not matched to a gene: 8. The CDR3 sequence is CASSSPLAGNYEQYF. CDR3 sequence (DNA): TGTGCCAGTAGTTCGCCTCTAGCGGGGAACTACGAGCAGTACTTC.